Below are 13 T cell receptor beta chains sequenced from a single sample in a study of cytomegalovirus exposure and HLA in healthy donors. Both 60 Vbeta primers and 13 Jbeta primers went into the PCR. The assay was immunoSEQ multiplex PCR, and TCRdb's table has in-frame clones only and misses some. The top ten hold 1.8% of the sample, which has 130,000 to 150,000 clones, over 8% seen once. Sequences were obtained from PBMCs. The receptors stem from a male donor in good health and CMV-seronegative.

CDR3 coding DNA: TGTGCCAGCATCAGAGGGAGGCTAGCGGGAGGGCCGAGTACAGATACGCAGTATTTT. It yields the protein CASIRGRLAGGPSTDTQYF. V and J are TRBV7-2 and TRBJ2-3; 12 bases match TRBD2. Germline V gives CDR1 SGHTA, CDR2 FQGNSA. This CDR3 is built from 19 residues. V shed 7 bases, J shed 3 bases, and the junction held 17 bases outside the gene matches.

The V call is TRBV6-1, the J call TRBJ1-2; the match to TRBD1 covers 8 bases. There are 15 residues in the CDR3. Germline loops: CDR1 MNHNS, CDR2 SASEGT. Unmatched junction bases numbered 10, after V lost 6 bases and J lost 4 bases. The CDR3 DNA follows: TGTGCCAGCAGCGGAATGGACAGGGCCGGCTATGGCTACACCTTC. It encodes CASSGMDRAGYGYTF.

The V and J genes are TRBV19 and TRBJ2-1; the D gene is possibly TRBD1 (6 bases). Per germline, CDR1 LNHDA and CDR2 SQIVND (reference sequence). This CDR3 contains 13 residues. The V gene lost 8 bases and the J gene lost 10 bases, with 18 bases spanning the gap. The CDR3 DNA sequence: TGTGCCAGTGGGGGCTGGACGACCGGGGAGCAGTTCTTC. Amino acids: CASGGWTTGEQFF. The variable domain in full, completed from reference TRBV19 and TRBJ2-1, reads DGGITQSPKYLFRKEGQNVTLSCEQNLNHDAMYWYRQDPGQGLRLIYYSQIVNDFQKGDIAEGYSVSREKKESFPLTVTSAQKNPTAFYLCASGGWTTGEQFFGPGTRLTVL.

J is TRBJ1-2 and V is TRBV7-9, with D hard to call. The CDR3 length is 12 residues. CDR1 is SEHNR and CDR2 is FQNEAQ in the germline V gene (reference sequence). Trimming pared 5 bases from V and 5 bases from J, leaving 9 bases between. In nucleotides, the CDR3 is TGTGCCAGCAGCCTTACAAGTTATGGCTACACCTTC. As protein: CASSLTSYGYTF.

The V gene is TRBV7-3, the J gene TRBJ1-2; 10 bases line up with TRBD1. V shed 0 bases, J shed 8 bases, and the junction held 6 bases outside the gene matches. This CDR3 has 15 amino acids. The germline V gene encodes CDR1 SGHTA and CDR2 FQGTGA. Here the CDR3 DNA reads TGTGCCAGCAGCTTAACGGGGGACAGGGGATTGGGCTACACCTTC. It encodes CASSLTGDRGLGYTF.

This clone has only a few counts. The chain is built from TRBV2 and TRBJ2-6, with a tentative D call TRBD2 (5 bases). Between the trimmed V and J ends, which lost 5 bases and 2 bases, there was a span of 7 bases. In germline, CDR1 is SNHLY, CDR2 FYNNEI. The CDR3 is 14 residues long. The CDR3 protein is CASSSGTGANVLTF. For the CDR3, the DNA is TGTGCCAGCAGTTCGGGGACTGGGGCCAACGTCCTGACTTTC.

The chain employs TRBV28 and TRBJ2-3; 10 bases align to TRBD2. Germline V gene lookup returns CDR1 MDHEN and CDR2 SYDVKM. The CDR3 is made up of 15 amino acids. V lost 4 bases, J lost 4 bases, and 5 bases stayed unmatched. The CDR3 region has the DNA TGTGCCAGCAGTTCCCTAGCGGGGGCCTCAGATACGCAGTATTTT. Translating gives CASSSLAGASDTQYF.

This clone has more than one count but fewer than ten. The rearrangement uses TRBV18 and TRBJ2-7; 9 bases fit TRBD1. With 0 bases clipped from V and 3 bases from J, the junction kept 6 bases outside the gene matches. Germline CDR1 KGHSH, CDR2 LQKENI. The CDR3 runs to 16 residues. The CDR3 region has the DNA TGTGCCAGCTCACCACCTTCAACAGGGGGCGGCTACGAGCAGTACTTC. It yields the protein CASSPPSTGGGYEQYF.

This clone was seen a few times. The chain recombines TRBV5-4 with TRBJ2-3; TRBD1 might be the D (5 bases). Per the germline V gene, CDR1 is SGHNT and CDR2 is YYREEE (reference sequence). CDR3 size: 15 residues. Deletions cut 6 bases from V and 0 bases from J, with 14 bases between. DNA for the CDR3: TGTGCCAGCACCAGGGCTGGACGGAGCACAGATACGCAGTATTTT. Translated: CASTRAGRSTDTQYF.

The chain links TRBV19 to TRBJ1-4, with 7 positions matching TRBD1. The V gene's germline CDR1 is LNHDA and CDR2 SQIVND (reference sequence). Trimming cost V 7 bases and J 0 bases; bases outside gene matches: 11. CDR3 length equals 17 residues. The CDR3, as DNA: TGTGCCAGTACCGCAGGGGACAGCACTGCAACTAATGAAAAACTGTTTTTT. It codes for CASTAGDSTATNEKLFF. Filled out from reference TRBV19 and TRBJ1-4, the complete variable domain reads DGGITQSPKYLFRKEGQNVTLSCEQNLNHDAMYWYRQDPGQGLRLIYYSQIVNDFQKGDIAEGYSVSREKKESFPLTVTSAQKNPTAFYLCASTAGDSTATNEKLFFGSGTQLSVL.

As to this clone: Other DNA sequences in the sample encode the same CDR3. This chain connects TRBV28 to TRBJ1-1; D is unclear. The CDR3 runs to 15 residues. Per the germline V gene, CDR1 is MDHEN and CDR2 is SYDVKM. V lost 5 bases and J lost 1, with 14 bases in between. The CDR3, as DNA: TGTGCCAGCAGTCTTGGGCCCGGAAGGAACACTGAAGCTTTCTTT. Translated: CASSLGPGRNTEAFF.

The chain joins TRBV4-2 to TRBJ2-7; 10 bases map to TRBD1. V lost 5 bases to trimming and J lost 0 bases; unmatched junction nucleotides: 4. The CDR3 is made up of 15 amino acids. Germline V lookup: CDR1 LGHNA, CDR2 YNFKEQ. CDR3 sequence: CASSYGTGVSYEQYF. The CDR3 region has the DNA TGTGCCAGCAGCTACGGGACAGGGGTCTCCTACGAGCAGTACTTC.

A few counts support this clone. The chain recombines TRBV27 with TRBJ2-1, with D possibly being TRBD2 (5 bases). The germline gives CDR1 MNHEY, CDR2 SMNVEV (reference sequence). Trimming took off 3 bases at V and 6 bases at J, with 21 bases between the two ends. This CDR3 spans 17 amino acids. Here the CDR3 DNA reads TGTGCCAGCAGTTTTTGGGCGGACTCCCCCCCCGGCAATGAGCAGTTCTTC. This translates into CASSFWADSPPGNEQFF.